One sample yielded the 18 T cell receptor beta chains listed below, sequenced in a study of cytomegalovirus exposure and HLA in healthy donors. PCR used 60 Vbeta primers and 13 Jbeta primers. Only in-frame clones appear in the TCRdb table, and some are missing; sequencing was by immunoSEQ multiplex PCR. The data contain roughly 140,000 clones, 64% of them singletons. Material for sequencing was PBMCs. Source of these receptors: a woman between 25 and 40 years old in good health and CMV-seropositive.

The chain combines TRBV6-1 with TRBJ1-5; D is uncertain. This CDR3 has 14 residues. Trimming removed 4 bases at V and 2 bases at J, with 9 bases between. CDR1 and CDR2 from the germline V gene are MNHNS and SASEGT. The CDR3 coding sequence is TGTGCCAGCAGTGGGAGGGCTGGCAATCAGCCCCAGCATTTT. It is translated as CASSGRAGNQPQHF.

CDR3 DNA: TGTGCCAGCAGCTTATTTACAGGGGAGACCCAGTACTTC. The encoded protein is CASSLFTGETQYF. This chain connects TRBV11-3 to TRBJ2-5, with D maybe TRBD1 (6 bases). Germline CDR1 SGHNT, CDR2 YENEEA. V was cut by 2 bases and J by 5 bases, with 9 bases left in between. CDR3 size: 13 residues.

This clone was seen more than once but under ten times. The chain has TRBV19 and TRBJ1-1; a possible D gene is TRBD1 (6 bases). Germline V gene sequence: CDR1 LNHDA, CDR2 SQIVND (reference sequence). V was pared by 6 bases and J by 0 bases, with 11 bases between. This CDR3 region has 14 residues. DNA of the CDR3: TGTGCCAGTAGCAACAGGGCGCTGAACACTGAAGCTTTCTTT. Translation: CASSNRALNTEAFF.

The rearrangement links TRBV5-1 to TRBJ2-7, with a possible D match to TRBD2 (6 bases). CDR3 length equals 15 residues. Germline values: CDR1 SGHRS, CDR2 YFSETQ. Trimming removed 0 bases from V and 5 bases from J, with 15 bases in between. CDR3 DNA sequence: TGCGCCAGCAGCTTGGCCGGGGGTTCAGCTCACGAGCAGTACTTC. It encodes CASSLAGGSAHEQYF.

This clone was observed a handful of times. The chain employs TRBV5-4 and TRBJ2-1, with 13 positions matching TRBD2. Germline lookup yields CDR1 SGHNT and CDR2 YYREEE (reference sequence). The CDR3 is 15 residues long. V gave up 4 bases and J gave up 5 bases; unmatched junction bases: 3. The CDR3 region is CASSRGLAGDNEQFF. DNA of the CDR3: TGTGCCAGCAGCAGAGGACTAGCGGGGGACAATGAGCAGTTCTTC.

The J gene is TRBJ2-1, the V gene TRBV29-1, with 10 bases lining up with TRBD2. CDR1 and CDR2 from the germline V gene are SQVTM and ANQGSEA. V lost 3 bases and J lost 2; bases outside the gene matches: 1. This CDR3 spans 14 amino acids. This CDR3 reads CSVESGRAYNEQFF. The CDR3 nucleotides are TGCAGCGTTGAGAGCGGGAGGGCCTACAATGAGCAGTTCTTC.

This sequence joins TRBV7-9 and TRBJ2-1; the match to TRBD2 covers 8 bases. The CDR3 has 19 amino acids. Germline V CDR1 and CDR2: SEHNR, FQNEAQ (reference sequence). V shed 5 bases and J 1 base; nucleotides not matched to a gene: 16. As DNA, the CDR3 is TGTGCCAGCAGCCCAACCTACCCAGGCGCGGGAGGATCCTACAATGAGCAGTTCTTC. It yields the protein CASSPTYPGAGGSYNEQFF.

Concerning this clone itself: Germline is not matched at one junction end, which may reflect a read error. V and J are TRBV13 and TRBJ2-2; D remains unclear. In germline, CDR1 is PRHDT, CDR2 FYEKMQ (reference sequence). There are 12 residues in the CDR3. This CDR3 is CASSLGNGELFF. The CDR3 DNA is TGTGCCAGCAGCCTAGGTAACGGGGAGCTGTTTTTT. The full variable domain, rest sourced from reference TRBV13 and TRBJ2-2, is AAGVIQSPRHLIKEKRETATLKCYPIPRHDTVYWYQQGPGQDPQFLISFYEKMQSDKGSIPDRFSAQQFSDYHSELNMSSLELGDSALYFCASSLGNGELFFGEGSRLTVL.

V is TRBV6-5 and J is TRBJ1-2; 7 positions agree with TRBD1. CDR1 is MNHEY and CDR2 is SVGAGI in the germline V gene. CDR3 length: 12 residues. The chain's CDR3 is CAAWRGLYGYTF. The CDR3 nucleotides read TGTGCTGCGTGGAGGGGGCTCTATGGCTACACCTTC.

V usage is TRBV5-1 and J usage is TRBJ1-2, with 9 nucleotides matching TRBD1. The CDR3 extends over 14 amino acids. The V and J ends lost 4 bases and 4 bases, in that order; junction bases with no gene match: 5. Germline V lookup: CDR1 SGHRS, CDR2 YFSETQ. The CDR3 reads CASSPDRGAYGYTF. The CDR3 coding sequence is TGCGCCAGCAGCCCAGACAGGGGGGCCTATGGCTACACCTTC.

This chain links TRBV30 with TRBJ1-1, with a tentative D call TRBD1 (5 bases). Trimming took 5 bases from V and 2 from J, leaving 9 bases between them. Germline loops: CDR1 GTSNPN, CDR2 SVGIG (reference sequence). The CDR3 is 12 amino acids. CDR3 sequence (DNA): TGTGCCTGGCAGGGTCCTAACACTGAAGCTTTCTTT. This codes for CAWQGPNTEAFF. Together with reference TRBV30 and TRBJ1-1, the CDR3 gives the full variable domain: SQTIHQWPATLVQPVGSPLSLECTVEGTSNPNLYWYRQAAGRGLQLLFYSVGIGQISSEVPQNLSASRPQDRQFILSSKKLLLSDSGFYLCAWQGPNTEAFFGQGTRLTVV.

This clone was found a few times. The rearrangement links TRBV28 to TRBJ1-5; D gene unclear. V lost 6 bases to trimming and J lost 5 bases, with 17 bases between them. The CDR3 is 15 amino acids. The germline V gene encodes CDR1 MDHEN and CDR2 SYDVKM. The CDR3 sequence is CASSQPPSVHQPQHF. CDR3 in DNA: TGTGCCAGCAGCCAACCTCCCTCGGTACATCAGCCCCAGCATTTT.

The chain has TRBV5-1 and TRBJ2-5; D might be TRBD2 (7 bases). Trimming stripped 2 bases from V and 4 bases from J, with 12 bases between. The germline gives CDR1 SGHRS, CDR2 YFSETQ. The CDR3 runs to 14 residues. The CDR3 sequence: CASSLIGGGETQYF. CDR3 DNA: TGCGCCAGCAGCTTAATAGGGGGGGGAGAGACCCAGTACTTC.

J is TRBJ1-2 and V is TRBV5-1; D remains unclear. Germline V gene sequence: CDR1 SGHRS, CDR2 YFSETQ. CDR3 length equals 17 residues. V dropped 0 bases and J dropped 3 bases, with 18 bases sitting between them. The chain's CDR3 is CASSLGPRPFFDYGYTF. In nucleotides, the CDR3 is TGCGCCAGCAGCTTGGGGCCCAGGCCGTTTTTCGACTATGGCTACACCTTC.

The J gene is TRBJ2-6, the V gene TRBV7-2; 8 bases align to TRBD1. The trim removed 3 bases at V and 2 bases at J, leaving 3 bases unmatched. Germline V gives CDR1 SGHTA, CDR2 FQGNSA. The CDR3 has 16 amino acids. The CDR3 protein is CASSLTGAPGANVLTF. The CDR3 region has the DNA TGTGCCAGCAGCTTGACAGGGGCCCCTGGGGCCAACGTCCTGACTTTC.

This chain joins TRBV7-2 and TRBJ2-7, with 9 bases matching TRBD2. Per the germline V gene, CDR1 is SGHTA and CDR2 is FQGNSA. V shed 5 bases and J 2 bases; nucleotides not matched to a gene: 4. The CDR3 has 14 amino acids. Here the CDR3 DNA reads TGTGCCAGCAGCACGACTAGCGGTCCCTACGAGCAGTACTTC. It codes for CASSTTSGPYEQYF.

V usage is TRBV9 and J usage is TRBJ2-2; no definite D call. CDR1 SGDLS and CDR2 YYNGEE come from the germline V gene. Trimming removed 8 bases from V and 1 base from J, with 9 bases in between. CDR3 length equals 13 residues. In DNA form, the CDR3 reads TGTGCCAGTCTCTCGGGGAACACCGGGGAGCTGTTTTTT. Amino acids: CASLSGNTGELFF.

CDR3 loop: CASSPTGSYEQYF. The DNA for the CDR3 is TGTGCCAGCAGCCCGACGGGGTCCTACGAGCAGTACTTC. This chain connects TRBV28 to TRBJ2-7, with TRBD2 as a possible D gene (5 bases). Between the trimmed V and J ends, which lost 6 bases and 1 base, there was a span of 10 bases. This CDR3 comprises 13 residues. Germline-derived CDR1 and CDR2 are MDHEN and SYDVKM.